The 4 T cell receptor beta chains listed next were all sequenced from one sample in a study of shared clonotypes between healthy human individuals. The naive CD8 subset, CD45RO-negative cells positively selected for CCR7, excluded terminally differentiated effector memory CD45RA+ cells. TCRdb's table, derived via immunoSEQ multiplex PCR, lists solely in-frame clones and lacks some. The profile shows approximately 2,200,000 clones, about 92% of them singletons. The source material was naive CD8+ T cells from PBMCs. These receptors were obtained from a man younger than 30 in good health. Some clones in this sample may be carry-over from other donors' samples.

The chain is built from TRBV13 and TRBJ2-2; 14 bases agree with TRBD2. V gave up 5 bases and J gave up 4 bases; unmatched junction bases: 6. CDR1 is PRHDT and CDR2 is FYEKMQ in the germline V gene (reference sequence). The CDR3 runs to 17 residues. Written as DNA, the CDR3 is TGTGCCAGCAGCACCGGGACTAGCGGGAGCAGCACCGGGGAGCTGTTTTTT. Its protein product is CASSTGTSGSSTGELFF. Supplemented by reference TRBV13 and TRBJ2-2, the full variable domain reads AAGVIQSPRHLIKEKRETATLKCYPIPRHDTVYWYQQGPGQDPQFLISFYEKMQSDKGSIPDRFSAQQFSDYHSELNMSSLELGDSALYFCASSTGTSGSSTGELFFGEGSRLTVL.

The chain links TRBV19 to TRBJ2-5; D is unresolved. There are 13 residues in the CDR3. In germline, CDR1 is LNHDA, CDR2 SQIVND (reference sequence). Between the trimmed V and J ends, which lost 1 base and 3 bases, there was a span of 6 bases. The CDR3 sequence: CASSIVWEETQYF. CDR3 in DNA: TGTGCCAGTAGTATAGTGTGGGAAGAGACCCAGTACTTC.

The genes are TRBV5-1 and TRBJ2-1; 9 bases fit TRBD2. The CDR3 is made up of 16 amino acids. Germline V lookup: CDR1 SGHRS, CDR2 YFSETQ. V lost 0 bases, J lost 9 bases, and 10 bases stayed unmatched. The CDR3 DNA sequence: TGCGCCAGCAGCTTGGCCCTTAGCGGGAGCCCAGCTGAGCAGTTCTTC. Protein: CASSLALSGSPAEQFF.

This clone was recorded a few times. DNA of the CDR3: TGTGCCAGCAGCCCGGACACCCGGGCTTTCTTT. It specifies CASSPDTRAFF. V usage is TRBV7-9 and J usage is TRBJ1-1, with D maybe TRBD1 (5 bases). Germline-derived CDR1 and CDR2 are SEHNR and FQNEAQ (reference sequence). This CDR3 is built from 11 residues. V was trimmed by 5 bases and J by 11 bases, leaving 12 bases between them.